These 26 T cell receptor beta chains came from one sample sequenced in a study of CD8+CD57+ T cells in acquired aplastic anemia. Patients included in sequencing had previously demonstrated CD8+CD57+ cell expansion by flow cytometry. The use of genomic DNA as template underpinned the TCR beta VDJ and CDR3 profiling. MiXCR, run by TCRdb on the reads, gives a single entry per CDR3 protein. The data show a few hundred thousand distinct CDR3 sequences, approximately 86% seen once. Sequenced: sorted CD4+, CD8+, or CD8+CD57+ T cells (not recorded which) from PBMCs. The origin of the receptors is a human donor with aplastic anemia.

CDR3 region: CSATEGRGYTEAFF. CDR3 bases: TGCAGTGCTACAGAAGGGAGAGGATATACTGAAGCTTTCTTT. The chain links TRBV20-1 to TRBJ1-1; no reliable D call. The CDR3 loop spans 14 amino acids. V was pared by 4 bases and J by 5 bases, with 17 bases between. Germline V CDR1 and CDR2: DFQATT, SNEGSKA (reference sequence).

The chain is built from TRBV7-9 and TRBJ2-7, with D hard to call. Germline V gene lookup returns CDR1 SEHNR and CDR2 FQNEAQ (reference sequence). The CDR3 loop spans 15 amino acids. The CDR3 is CATSFRNFASYEQYV. The CDR3 bases are TGTGCCACCAGCTTTCGAAACTTCGCCTCCTACGAGCAGTACGTC.

To note about this clonotype: One end of the junction does not line up with germline, which may come from a read error. This sequence joins TRBV9 and TRBJ2-5; D possibly uses TRBD1 or TRBD2 (6 bases each). This CDR3 region has 14 residues. CDR1 SGDLS and CDR2 YYNGEE come from the germline V gene. The chain's CDR3 is CASSVGGSANQPHF. The CDR3 DNA sequence: TGTGCCAGCAGCGTCGGGGGCTCGGCCAATCAGCCCCACTTC.

The chain has TRBV2 and TRBJ2-1; TRBD2 agrees at 8 bases. Per the germline V gene, CDR1 is SNHLY and CDR2 is FYNNEI. There are 16 residues in the CDR3. After removal of 6 bases from V and 16 bases from J, the junction contained 23 bases not matched to a gene. The CDR3 DNA reads TGTGCCAGCAGCCGGGGGGGCGGAAACGATCAGGATGTGTTCTTCTTC. This translates into CASSRGGGNDQDVFFF.

The gene calls are TRBV12-3 or TRBV12-4 and TRBJ1-1, with unresolved D. This CDR3 spans 14 amino acids. Deletions cut 6 bases from V and 5 bases from J, with 16 bases between. DNA for the CDR3: TGTGCCAGCAGCCCAAGTAGGGATCGGACTGAAGCTTTCTTT. Its translation is CASSPSRDRTEAFF.

The chain couples TRBV7-2 to TRBJ2-2; D is perhaps TRBD1 (6 bases). The CDR3 consists of 12 residues. V was trimmed by 1 base and J by 16 bases, leaving 13 bases between them. CDR1 and CDR2 (germline): SGHTA, FQGNSA. The CDR3 here is CASSLDPTGKFF. CDR3 in DNA: TGTGCCAGCAGCTTAGATCCCACAGGGAAGTTTTTT.

In its sample, this clonotype was seen once. This chain links TRBV7-9 with TRBJ1-6; D is uncertain. Germline lookup yields CDR1 SEHNR and CDR2 FQNEAQ (reference sequence). This CDR3 contains 16 residues. Trimming removed 5 bases from V and 11 bases from J, with 22 bases in between. This CDR3 reads CASSVQSGSWSAPLHF. The CDR3 nucleotides read TGTGCCAGCAGCGTCCAAAGCGGCTCCTGGAGCGCACCCCTCCACTTT.

As to this clonotype: The CDR3 end shows no conserved phenylalanine or tryptophan, and so a read error is likely. The limits of the CDR3 on the DNA are not certain, so only TCRdb's listed CDR3 is given. The chain's CDR3 is CASGDGTTYTQAFG. This chain connects TRBV2 to TRBJ1-1; the table calls TRBD1, which could not be checked here. From germline, CDR1 is SNHLY and CDR2 FYNNEI. The CDR3 spans 14 amino acids, including both terminal residues.

The rearrangement uses TRBV20-1 and TRBJ2-3, with 10 positions matching TRBD1. V trimming: 6 bases; J trimming: 11 bases; junction bases outside the gene matches: 11. The CDR3 has 13 residues. CDR1 and CDR2 (germline): DFQATT, SNEGSKA (reference sequence). CDR3 amino acids: CSARDRGDNEQYF. DNA for the CDR3: TGCAGTGCCAGGGACAGGGGAGACAATGAGCAGTATTTT.

With respect to this clonotype: One end of the junction does not line up with germline, which may come from a read error. The chain joins TRBV9 to TRBJ2-3; 10 nucleotides align to TRBD1. The germline V gene has CDR1 SGDLS and CDR2 YYNGEE. This CDR3 comprises 15 residues. CDR3 residues: CASSVGGQGTATQYF. The CDR3 DNA sequence: TGTGCCAGCAGCGTAGGGGGACAGGGGACAGCTACGCAGTATTTT.

V gene TRBV7-3 combines with J gene TRBJ2-5; D unresolved. Per germline, CDR1 SGHTA and CDR2 FQGTGA. V shed 9 bases and J shed 6 bases, with 14 bases lying between them. The CDR3 sequence is 12 residues long. As DNA, the CDR3 is TGTGCCAGACCAAGGGCTGCCAAGACCCAGTACTTC. Its protein is CARPRAAKTQYF. Looking up the rest from reference TRBV7-3 and TRBJ2-5 gives the full variable domain: GAGVSQTPSNKVTEKGKYVELRCDPISGHTALYWYRQSLGQGPEFLIYFQGTGAADDSGLPNDRFFAVRPEGSVSTLKIQRTERGDSAVYLCARPRAAKTQYFGPGTRLLVL.

The chain is built from TRBV7-8 and TRBJ2-7; D not resolved. CDR1 is SGHVS and CDR2 is FQNEAQ in the germline V gene. The CDR3 is made up of 13 amino acids. V lost 6 bases and J 5 bases, leaving 14 bases between the germline ends. CDR3 DNA sequence: TGTGCCAGCAGTTATAACGGGTTCAACGAGCAGTACTTC. Translation gives CASSYNGFNEQYF.

The chain carries TRBV15 and TRBJ2-3; D is possibly TRBD2 (7 bases). The CDR3 is 16 amino acids. Germline CDR1 LNHNV, CDR2 YYDKDF (reference sequence). Trimming took off 0 bases at V and 2 bases at J, with 12 bases between the two ends. CDR3 DNA sequence: TGTGCCACCAGCAGAGAGGCGGGGGCGTACACAGATACGCAGTATTTT. It translates to CATSREAGAYTDTQYF.

This clonotype has just a few counts. The V call is TRBV15, the J call TRBJ2-3; 10 nucleotides align to TRBD2. This CDR3 spans 15 amino acids. Germline-derived CDR1 and CDR2 are LNHNV and YYDKDF (reference sequence). V shed 7 bases and J 4 bases; nucleotides not matched to a gene: 8. The chain's CDR3 is CATTHGLAGADTQYF. The CDR3, as DNA: TGTGCCACCACTCATGGCCTAGCGGGAGCAGATACGCAGTATTTT. Full variable domain (missing parts from reference TRBV15 and TRBJ2-3): DAMVIQNPRYQVTQFGKPVTLSCSQTLNHNVMYWYQQKSSQAPKLLFHYYDKDFNNEADTPDNFQSRRPNTSFCFLDIRSPGLGDTAMYLCATTHGLAGADTQYFGPGTRLTVL.

This clonotype was recorded once. This is likely a read error, given that the CDR3 carries no conserved phenylalanine or tryptophan at its end. The chain links TRBV7-8 to TRBJ2-3; either TRBD1 or TRBD2 may fit D (6 bases each). Looked up from germline, CDR1 is SGHVS and CDR2 is FQNEAQ. CDR3 size: 13 residues. The CDR3 nucleotides are TGTGCCAGCAGGTTAGGGGGAGGTGCTACGCAGTATTAT. It translates to CASRLGGGATQYY.

In regard to this clonotype: This may be a read error, as it is one base from a much larger clone. It is unclear where the CDR3 begins or ends on the DNA, so no DNA is shown, and the CDR3 is as TCRdb lists it. The V call is TRBV7-2, the J call TRBJ2-1; the D call of TRBD2 is as the table states it, not checked on the DNA. The CDR3 length equals 15 residues, ends included. From germline, CDR1 is SGHTA and CDR2 FQGNSA. CDR3 in amino acids: CASSFTSAISSSSFF.

To note about this clonotype: The junction departs from germline at one end; a sequencing error may be responsible. J is TRBJ1-3 and V is TRBV15; possibly TRBD1 for D (5 bases). Germline V gives CDR1 LNHNV, CDR2 YYDKDF (reference sequence). This CDR3 region has 14 residues. The CDR3 loop is CASSTGSEEDTKYF. In nucleotides, the CDR3 is TGTGCCAGCAGCACGGGCAGCGAAGAGGACACCAAGTACTTT.

About this clonotype: Since no conserved phenylalanine or tryptophan closes the CDR3, a read error is the likely cause. No DNA is shown, since the ends of the CDR3 on it are uncertain; the CDR3 is the one TCRdb lists. The chain uses TRBV19 and TRBJ2-1; the tabulated D call, TRBD2, remains unverified against the DNA. Germline CDR1 LNHDA, CDR2 SQIVND (reference sequence). 16 amino acids form the CDR3, both terminal residues included. This CDR3 reads CASSIASGAGHDEYFV.

Of note for this clonotype: The CDR3 does not end in the conserved phenylalanine or tryptophan, so this is likely a read error. Because the CDR3's place on the DNA is in doubt, the DNA is left out and the CDR3 is given as listed by TCRdb. The V call is TRBV7-9, the J call TRBJ2-3; the table gives TRBD1 as D, unverified against the DNA. CDR1 SEHNR and CDR2 FQNEAQ come from the germline V gene (reference sequence). The length of the CDR3 is 13 amino acids, counting both ends. The CDR3 loop reads CAGQGAGETQYYG.

The chain carries TRBV19 and TRBJ1-1; D remains unclear. CDR1 is LNHDA and CDR2 is SQIVND in the germline V gene (reference sequence). The CDR3 runs 14 residues. V was clipped by 6 bases and J by 11 bases, with 22 bases between them. DNA for the CDR3: TGTGCCAGTAGCGGGGAGGTGAACACCGGTGAGGCTTTCTTT. Translated: CASSGEVNTGEAFF.

This clonotype was counted at least ten times. This rearrangement joins TRBV4-3 to TRBJ1-5, with 7 bases matching TRBD1. This CDR3 region has 15 residues. V lost 4 bases and J lost 1; bases outside the gene matches: 4. Germline CDR1 is LGHNA and CDR2 is YSLEER. CDR3 sequence reads: CASSLYRGSNQPQHF. Written as DNA, the CDR3 is TGCGCCAGCAGCCTATACAGGGGAAGCAATCAGCCCCAGCATTTT.

Comment on this clonotype: At one end the junction does not follow the germline gene, possibly because of a read error. V usage is TRBV9 and J usage is TRBJ2-3, with D possibly being TRBD1 or TRBD2 (5 bases each). Germline V gene sequence: CDR1 SGDLS, CDR2 YYNGEE. This CDR3 region has 14 residues. Here the CDR3 DNA reads TGTGCCAGCAGCGGAGCTGGGGACCTTCATAACTTCGACTTT. It is translated as CASSGAGDLHNFDF.

As for this clonotype: It is unclear where the CDR3 begins or ends on the DNA, so no DNA is shown, and the CDR3 is as TCRdb lists it. The rearrangement links TRBV9 to TRBJ1-6. The CDR3 length is 16 residues, termini included. Germline-derived CDR1 and CDR2 are SGDLS and YYNGEE. The CDR3 region is CASGVTGNIQYFALHF.

This chain links TRBV7-8 with TRBJ2-1, with D uncertain. Germline V CDR1 and CDR2: SGHVS, FQNEAQ. Deletions cut 3 bases from V and 10 bases from J, with 22 bases between. The CDR3 extends over 16 amino acids. CDR3 sequence: CASSFPRGGETEEQFF. The DNA of the CDR3 is TGTGCCAGCAGCTTTCCGAGAGGCGGCGAGACCGAGGAGCAGTTCTTC.

This chain links TRBV7-2 with TRBJ2-3, with D perhaps TRBD2 (6 bases). V lost 5 bases and J lost 8, with 14 bases in between. The CDR3 spans 13 residues. The germline CDR1 and CDR2 sequences are SGHTA and FQGNSA. The DNA of the CDR3 is TGTGCCAGCAGCGTCGGGGGAGGAGGTACGCAGTATTTT. This sequence encodes CASSVGGGGTQYF.

This clonotype was recorded only once. The V call is TRBV20-1, the J call TRBJ2-3; 10 nucleotides align to TRBD1. The CDR3 is made up of 14 amino acids. The ends lost 1 base at V and 6 bases at J; junction bases unmatched: 4. CDR1 is DFQATT, CDR2 SNEGSKA, per germline (reference sequence). The CDR3 loop reads CSARGQGASDTQYF. CDR3 DNA sequence: TGCAGTGCTAGAGGACAGGGGGCTTCCGATACGCAGTATTTT.